This T cell receptor (beta chain) was captured by sequencing in a study of shared clonotypes between healthy human individuals. Study-wide points: Compared with clonotypes that all four donors shared, non-shared clonotypes had lower generation probabilities. Though the depth was large, rarefaction showed that sorted-subset sequencing was incomplete. Exclusively blood specimens were collected; tissue repertoires likely differ.

J was trimmed by 9 bases and V by 4 bases; bases with no gene match: 8. The CDR3 loop spans 15 amino acids. CDR1 and CDR2 (germline): MNHEY, SMNVEV (reference sequence). In this sample, this clone turned up once. The antigen remains unidentified. An approximately 200 ng quantity of DNA, 25,000 to 35,000 T cell genomes, went into the sorted-subset replicate PCRs. Repertoires were generated with immunoSEQ multiplex PCR, while TCRdb's copy carries only in-frame clones and drops some. In the table there are 650,000 to 750,000 clones, about two thirds of which are singletons. The clonotype comes from a woman aged 25 to 39 in good health. The chain couples TRBV27 to TRBJ1-6, with 8 bases identical to TRBD1. Sequencing was done on a sample of memory CD4+ T cells sorted from blood. Regarding subset: CD45RA-negative fraction. The CDR3 here is CASSSRQGLGSPLHF. The CDR3 DNA reads TGTGCCAGCAGTTCCCGACAGGGGTTGGGTTCACCCCTCCACTTT.